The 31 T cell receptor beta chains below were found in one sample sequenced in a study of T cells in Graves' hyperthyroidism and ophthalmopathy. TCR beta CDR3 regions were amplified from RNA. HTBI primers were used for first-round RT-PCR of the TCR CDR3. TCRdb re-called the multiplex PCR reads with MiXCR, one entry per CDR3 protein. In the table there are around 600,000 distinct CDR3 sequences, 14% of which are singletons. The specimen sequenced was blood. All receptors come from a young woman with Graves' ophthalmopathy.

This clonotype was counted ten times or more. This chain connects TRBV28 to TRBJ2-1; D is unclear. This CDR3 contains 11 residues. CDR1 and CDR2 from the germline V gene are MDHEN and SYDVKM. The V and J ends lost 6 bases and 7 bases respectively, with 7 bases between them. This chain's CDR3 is CASSWANEQFF. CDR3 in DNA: TGTGCCAGCAGCTGGGCGAATGAGCAGTTCTTC.

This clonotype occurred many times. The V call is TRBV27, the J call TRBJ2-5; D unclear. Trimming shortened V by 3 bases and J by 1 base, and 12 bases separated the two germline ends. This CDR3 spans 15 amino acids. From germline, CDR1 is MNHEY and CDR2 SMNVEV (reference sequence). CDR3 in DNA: TGTGCCAGCAGTTTTGGCGGAATGCCCCAAGAGACCCAGTACTTC. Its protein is CASSFGGMPQETQYF.

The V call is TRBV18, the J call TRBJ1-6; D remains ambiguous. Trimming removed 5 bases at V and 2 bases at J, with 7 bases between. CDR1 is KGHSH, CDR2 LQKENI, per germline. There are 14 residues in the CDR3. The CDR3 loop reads CASSSAAYNSPLHF. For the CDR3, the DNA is TGTGCCAGCTCATCCGCGGCCTATAATTCACCCCTCCACTTT.

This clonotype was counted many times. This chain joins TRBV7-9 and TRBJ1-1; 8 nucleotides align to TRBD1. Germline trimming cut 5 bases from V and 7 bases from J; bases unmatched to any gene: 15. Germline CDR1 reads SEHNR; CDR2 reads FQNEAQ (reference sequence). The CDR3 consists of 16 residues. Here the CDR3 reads CASSIPTTGAHDEAFF. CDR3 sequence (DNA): TGTGCCAGCAGCATACCCACGACAGGGGCCCACGATGAAGCTTTCTTT.

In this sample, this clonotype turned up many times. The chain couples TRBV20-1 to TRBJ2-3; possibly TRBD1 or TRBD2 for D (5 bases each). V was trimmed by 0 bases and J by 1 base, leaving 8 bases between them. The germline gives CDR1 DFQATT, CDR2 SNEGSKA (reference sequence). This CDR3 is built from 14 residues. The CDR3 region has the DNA TGCAGTGCTAGAGATGTGGGACGCACAGATACGCAGTATTTT. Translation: CSARDVGRTDTQYF.

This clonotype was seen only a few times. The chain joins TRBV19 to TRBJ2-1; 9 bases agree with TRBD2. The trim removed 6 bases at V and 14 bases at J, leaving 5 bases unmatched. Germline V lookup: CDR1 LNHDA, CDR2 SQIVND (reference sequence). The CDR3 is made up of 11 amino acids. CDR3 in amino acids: CASRAGGGEFF. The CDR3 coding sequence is TGTGCCAGTAGAGCGGGAGGCGGGGAGTTCTTC.

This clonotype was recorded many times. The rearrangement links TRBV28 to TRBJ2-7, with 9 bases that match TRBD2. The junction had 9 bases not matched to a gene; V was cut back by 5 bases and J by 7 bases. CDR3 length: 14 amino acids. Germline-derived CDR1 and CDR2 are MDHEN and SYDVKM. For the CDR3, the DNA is TGTGCCAGCAGTCTAAGCGGGAGGCTCGGTGAGCAGTACTTC. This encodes CASSLSGRLGEQYF.

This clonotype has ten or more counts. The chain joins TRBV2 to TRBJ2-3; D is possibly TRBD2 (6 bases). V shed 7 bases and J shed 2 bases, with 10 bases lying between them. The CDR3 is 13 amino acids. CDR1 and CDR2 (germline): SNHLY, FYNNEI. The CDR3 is CASKEGNTDTQYF. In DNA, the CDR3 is TGTGCCAGCAAGGAGGGGAACACAGATACGCAGTATTTT.

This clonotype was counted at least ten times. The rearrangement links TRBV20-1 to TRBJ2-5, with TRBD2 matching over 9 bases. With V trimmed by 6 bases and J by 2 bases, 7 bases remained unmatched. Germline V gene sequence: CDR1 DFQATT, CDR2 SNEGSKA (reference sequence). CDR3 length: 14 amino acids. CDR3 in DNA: TGCAGTGCCAGCAAGCTAGCGGGGCAAGAGACCCAGTACTTC. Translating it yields CSASKLAGQETQYF.

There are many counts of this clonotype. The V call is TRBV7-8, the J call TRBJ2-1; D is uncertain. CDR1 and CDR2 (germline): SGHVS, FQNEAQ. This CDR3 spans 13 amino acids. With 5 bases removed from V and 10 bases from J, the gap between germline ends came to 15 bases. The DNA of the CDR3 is TGTGCCAGCAGCCGGTGGGATAGACTGGAGCAGTTCTTC. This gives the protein CASSRWDRLEQFF.

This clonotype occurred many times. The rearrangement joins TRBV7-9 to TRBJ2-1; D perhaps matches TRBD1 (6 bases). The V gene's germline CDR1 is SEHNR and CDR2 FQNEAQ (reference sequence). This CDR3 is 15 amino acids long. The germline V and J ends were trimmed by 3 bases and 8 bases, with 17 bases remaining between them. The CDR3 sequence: CASSFTGLRSYEQFF. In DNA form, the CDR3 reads TGTGCCAGCAGCTTCACAGGGCTTAGGAGCTATGAGCAGTTCTTC. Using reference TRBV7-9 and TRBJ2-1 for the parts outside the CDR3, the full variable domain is DTGVSQNPRHKITKRGQNVTFRCDPISEHNRLYWYRQTLGQGPEFLTYFQNEAQLEKSRLLSDRFSAERPKGSFSTLEIQRTEQGDSAMYLCASSFTGLRSYEQFFGPGTRLTVL.

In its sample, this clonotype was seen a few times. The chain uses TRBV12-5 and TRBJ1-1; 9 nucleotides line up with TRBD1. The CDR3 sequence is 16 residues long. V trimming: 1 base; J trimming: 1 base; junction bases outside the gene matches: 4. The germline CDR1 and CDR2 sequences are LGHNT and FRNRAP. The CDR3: CASGLDLGQGNTEAFF. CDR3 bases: TGTGCTAGTGGTTTGGATCTGGGACAGGGGAACACTGAAGCTTTCTTT.

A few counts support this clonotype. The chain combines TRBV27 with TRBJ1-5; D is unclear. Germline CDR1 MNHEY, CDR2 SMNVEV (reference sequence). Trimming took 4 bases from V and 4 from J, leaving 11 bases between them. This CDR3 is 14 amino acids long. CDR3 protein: CASSSGVWNQPQHF. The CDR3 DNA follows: TGTGCCAGCAGTTCCGGAGTATGGAATCAGCCCCAGCATTTT.

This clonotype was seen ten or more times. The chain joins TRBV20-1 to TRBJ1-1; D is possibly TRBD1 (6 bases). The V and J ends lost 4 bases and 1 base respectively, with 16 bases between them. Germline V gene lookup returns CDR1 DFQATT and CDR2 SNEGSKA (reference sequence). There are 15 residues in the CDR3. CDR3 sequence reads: CSAMDAGAANTEAFF. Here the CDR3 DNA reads TGCAGTGCTATGGATGCAGGGGCGGCGAACACTGAAGCTTTCTTT.

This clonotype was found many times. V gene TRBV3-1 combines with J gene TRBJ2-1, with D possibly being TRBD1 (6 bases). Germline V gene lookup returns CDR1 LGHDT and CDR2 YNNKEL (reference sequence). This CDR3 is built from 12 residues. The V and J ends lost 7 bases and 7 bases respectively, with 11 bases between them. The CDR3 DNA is TGTGCCAGCAACTCAGGGGTTAATGAGCAGTTCTTC. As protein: CASNSGVNEQFF.

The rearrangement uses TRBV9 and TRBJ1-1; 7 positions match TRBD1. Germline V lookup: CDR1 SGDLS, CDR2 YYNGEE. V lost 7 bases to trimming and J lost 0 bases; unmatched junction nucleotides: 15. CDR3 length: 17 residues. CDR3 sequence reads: CASSQGTGVGMNTEAFF. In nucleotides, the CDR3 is TGTGCCAGCTCACAAGGAACAGGGGTTGGGATGAACACTGAAGCTTTCTTT.

The DNA of the CDR3 is TGTGCCAGCAGCCAACCTGAGGCGGGACCGTTTGGTGAGCAGTTCTTC. This codes for CASSQPEAGPFGEQFF. The J gene is TRBJ2-1, the V gene TRBV5-4; possibly TRBD2 for D (6 bases). This CDR3 region has 16 residues. With 4 bases removed from V and 9 bases from J, the gap between germline ends came to 23 bases. Germline CDR1 SGHNT, CDR2 YYREEE (reference sequence). Based on the CDR3 plus reference TRBV5-4 and TRBJ2-1, the full variable domain is ETGVTQSPTHLIKTRGQQVTLRCSSQSGHNTVSWYQQALGQGPQFIFQYYREEENGRGNFPPRFSGLQFPNYSSELNVNALELDDSALYLCASSQPEAGPFGEQFFGPGTRLTVL.

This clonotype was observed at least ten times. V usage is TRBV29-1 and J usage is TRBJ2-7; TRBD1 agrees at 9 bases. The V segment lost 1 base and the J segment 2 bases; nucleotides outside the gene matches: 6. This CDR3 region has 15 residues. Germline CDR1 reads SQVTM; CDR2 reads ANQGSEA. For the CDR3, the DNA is TGCAGCGTTGAAGCCACCGGGACAGGGACCTACGAGCAGTACTTC. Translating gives CSVEATGTGTYEQYF.

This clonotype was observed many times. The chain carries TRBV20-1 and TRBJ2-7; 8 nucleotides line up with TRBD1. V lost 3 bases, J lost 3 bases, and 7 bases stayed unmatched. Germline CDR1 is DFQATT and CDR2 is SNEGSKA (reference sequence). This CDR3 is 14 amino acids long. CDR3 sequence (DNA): TGCAGTGCTAGCCCCGACAGGGGAGTCTACGAGCAGTACTTC. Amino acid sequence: CSASPDRGVYEQYF.

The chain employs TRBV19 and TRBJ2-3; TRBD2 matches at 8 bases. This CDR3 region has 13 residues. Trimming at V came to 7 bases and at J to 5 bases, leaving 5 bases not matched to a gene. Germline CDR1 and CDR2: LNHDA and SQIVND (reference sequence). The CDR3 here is CASKAGVIDTQYF. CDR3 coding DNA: TGTGCCAGTAAAGCGGGAGTCATAGATACGCAGTATTTT.

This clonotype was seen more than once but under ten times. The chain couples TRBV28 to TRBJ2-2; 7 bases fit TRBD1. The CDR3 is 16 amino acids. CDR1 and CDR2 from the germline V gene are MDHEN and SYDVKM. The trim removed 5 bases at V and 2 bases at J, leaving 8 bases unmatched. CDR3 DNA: TGTGCCAGCAGTCACCGACAGGGCGGAAACACCGGGGAGCTGTTTTTT. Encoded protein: CASSHRQGGNTGELFF.

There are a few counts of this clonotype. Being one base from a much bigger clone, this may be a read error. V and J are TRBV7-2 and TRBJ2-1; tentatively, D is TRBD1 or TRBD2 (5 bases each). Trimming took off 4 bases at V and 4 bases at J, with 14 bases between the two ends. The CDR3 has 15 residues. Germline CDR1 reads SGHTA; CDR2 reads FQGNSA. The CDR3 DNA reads TGTGCCAGCAGCTCAGACGGGGCCACGTACAATGAGCAGTTCTTC. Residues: CASSSDGATYNEQFF.

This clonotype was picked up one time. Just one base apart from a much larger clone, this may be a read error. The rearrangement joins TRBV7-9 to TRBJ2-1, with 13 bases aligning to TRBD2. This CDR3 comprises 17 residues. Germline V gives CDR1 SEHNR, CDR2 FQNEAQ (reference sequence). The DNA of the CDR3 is TGTGCCAGCAGCCCCCGGACTAGCGGGAGCGACTACGATGAGCAGTTCTTC. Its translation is CASSPRTSGSDYDEQFF.

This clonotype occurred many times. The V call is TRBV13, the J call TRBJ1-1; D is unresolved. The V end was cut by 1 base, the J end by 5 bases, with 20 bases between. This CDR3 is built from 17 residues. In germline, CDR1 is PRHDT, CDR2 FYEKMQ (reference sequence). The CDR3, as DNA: TGTGCCAGCAGCTTAGAGGCCCTTGGCTCCAGAGGTACTGAAGCTTTCTTT. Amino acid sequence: CASSLEALGSRGTEAFF.

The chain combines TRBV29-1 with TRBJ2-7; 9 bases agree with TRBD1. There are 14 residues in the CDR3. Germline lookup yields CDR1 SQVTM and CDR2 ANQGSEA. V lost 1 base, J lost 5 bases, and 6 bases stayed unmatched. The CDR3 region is CSVEAGTGSHEQYF. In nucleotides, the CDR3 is TGCAGCGTTGAAGCGGGGACAGGGTCCCACGAGCAGTACTTC.

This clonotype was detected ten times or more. This chain's CDR3 is CASSLRGTYEQYF. CDR3 bases: TGTGCCAGCAGTTTACGGGGAACCTACGAGCAGTACTTC. The chain links TRBV27 to TRBJ2-7, with a tentative D call TRBD2 (5 bases). V was pared by 2 bases and J by 2 bases, with 7 bases between. Germline V lookup: CDR1 MNHEY, CDR2 SMNVEV (reference sequence). This CDR3 has 13 amino acids.

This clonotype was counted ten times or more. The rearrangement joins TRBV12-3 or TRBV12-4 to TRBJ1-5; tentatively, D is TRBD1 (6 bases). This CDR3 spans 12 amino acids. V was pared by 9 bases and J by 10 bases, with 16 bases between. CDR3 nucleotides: TGTGCCAGTCAAACAGGGTTCGGACCCCAGCATTTT. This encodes CASQTGFGPQHF.

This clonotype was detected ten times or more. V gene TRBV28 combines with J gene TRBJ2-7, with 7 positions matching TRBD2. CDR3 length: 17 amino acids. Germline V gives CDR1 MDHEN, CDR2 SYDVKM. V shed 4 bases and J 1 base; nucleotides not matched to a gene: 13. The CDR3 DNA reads TGTGCCAGCAGTTCTTTTGACATGCTAGCGGCTTCCTACGAGCAGTACTTC. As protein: CASSSFDMLAASYEQYF.

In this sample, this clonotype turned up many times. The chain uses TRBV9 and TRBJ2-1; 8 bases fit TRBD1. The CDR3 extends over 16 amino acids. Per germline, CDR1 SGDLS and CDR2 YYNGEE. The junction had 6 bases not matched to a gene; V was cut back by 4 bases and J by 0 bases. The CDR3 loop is CASSPGTGSSYNEQFF. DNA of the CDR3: TGTGCCAGCAGCCCTGGGACAGGTAGCTCCTACAATGAGCAGTTCTTC.

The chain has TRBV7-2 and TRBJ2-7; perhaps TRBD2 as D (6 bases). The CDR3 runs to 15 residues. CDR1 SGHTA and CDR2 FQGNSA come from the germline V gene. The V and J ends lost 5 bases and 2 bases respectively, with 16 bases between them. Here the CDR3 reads CASSQSSGGAYEQYF. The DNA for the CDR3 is TGTGCCAGCAGCCAGAGTAGCGGAGGGGCCTACGAGCAGTACTTC.

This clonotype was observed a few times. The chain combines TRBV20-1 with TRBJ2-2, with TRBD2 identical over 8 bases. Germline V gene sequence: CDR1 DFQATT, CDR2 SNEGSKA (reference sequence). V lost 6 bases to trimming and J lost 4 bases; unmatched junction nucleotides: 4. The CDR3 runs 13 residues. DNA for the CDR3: TGCAGTGCAGCGGGGGTGCCCACCGGGGAGCTGTTTTTT. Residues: CSAAGVPTGELFF.